The 31 T cell receptor beta chains below come from one sample, sequenced in a study of shared clonotypes between healthy human individuals. Naive CD8 cells were CD45RO-negative, positively selected for CCR7, excluding terminally differentiated effector memory CD45RA+ cells. This table comes from immunoSEQ multiplex PCR, and its TCRdb copy is limited to in-frame clones, with some not included. The table includes about 820,000 clones, more than 85% detected once. Sequenced material: naive CD8+ T cells sorted from blood. All receptors derive from a man aged 25-40 years in good health.

The chain employs TRBV29-1 and TRBJ1-1; perhaps TRBD1 as D (5 bases). Trimming removed 7 bases from V and 5 bases from J, with 11 bases in between. Germline V gene data show CDR1 as SQVTM and CDR2 as ANQGSEA. The length of the CDR3 is 11 residues. The CDR3 sequence: CSAPGGTEAFF. The CDR3 coding sequence is TGCAGCGCCCCGGGGGGGACTGAAGCTTTCTTT.

The chain has TRBV7-6 and TRBJ2-1; 7 positions match TRBD1. Germline CDR1 and CDR2: SGHVS and FNYEAQ. V lost 5 bases to trimming and J lost 5 bases; unmatched junction nucleotides: 6. This CDR3 spans 14 amino acids. The CDR3 sequence is CASSLRQGHNEQFF. The CDR3 nucleotides are TGTGCCAGCAGCCTCAGACAGGGCCACAATGAGCAGTTCTTC.

About this clone itself: In the same sample, other DNA sequences code for this CDR3. CDR3 nucleotides: TGCAGTGCTAGAGACATCTACGAGCAGTACTTC. The encoded protein is CSARDIYEQYF. The V gene is TRBV20-1, the J gene TRBJ2-7; no clear D. The germline V and J ends were trimmed by 0 bases and 3 bases, with 3 bases remaining between them. The CDR3 is 11 residues long. The germline gives CDR1 DFQATT, CDR2 SNEGSKA (reference sequence).

A note on this clone: The same CDR3 also results from other DNA sequences found in this sample. The chain recombines TRBV7-8 with TRBJ1-2; no firm D call. CDR1 and CDR2 from the germline V gene are SGHVS and FQNEAQ. The CDR3 length is 13 residues. V was pared by 5 bases and J by 5 bases, with 12 bases between. CDR3 loop: CASSLEGGYGYTF. Here the CDR3 DNA reads TGTGCCAGCAGCCTAGAAGGAGGGTATGGCTACACCTTC.

V usage is TRBV13 and J usage is TRBJ2-3, with TRBD2 matching 11 bases. Germline V gene sequence: CDR1 PRHDT, CDR2 FYEKMQ (reference sequence). V dropped 5 bases and J dropped 2; count of bases not matched to a gene: 9. The CDR3 runs to 17 residues. Written as DNA, the CDR3 is TGTGCCAGCAGCCGTACCACACTAGCGGGAGTCACAGATACGCAGTATTTT. Translation: CASSRTTLAGVTDTQYF.

V and J are TRBV9 and TRBJ1-1; D unclear. The CDR3 spans 16 residues. V was cut by 3 bases and J by 1 base, with 16 bases left in between. Germline assignment: CDR1 SGDLS and CDR2 YYNGEE. In DNA form, the CDR3 reads TGTGCCAGCAGCGATCCAGAAACCACGCCGAACACTGAAGCTTTCTTT. Its protein product is CASSDPETTPNTEAFF.

The CDR3 DNA sequence: TGTGCCAGCAGCGTAGCTGGTCTCCCCAATGAGCAGTTCTTC. Translation: CASSVAGLPNEQFF. This chain joins TRBV9 and TRBJ2-1, with D uncertain. V lost 0 bases, J lost 6 bases, and 10 bases lay in between. The CDR3 covers 14 residues. Germline V CDR1 and CDR2: SGDLS, YYNGEE.

The table lists this clone with a few counts. The gene calls are TRBV7-3 and TRBJ2-1; D remains ambiguous. This CDR3 is 14 amino acids long. V lost 2 bases to trimming and J lost 7 bases, with 12 bases between them. Per germline, CDR1 SGHTA and CDR2 FQGTGA. CDR3 sequence (DNA): TGTGCCAGCAGCTTAGGGGTCCGTGAGAATGAGCAGTTCTTC. As protein: CASSLGVRENEQFF.

The V gene is TRBV7-9, the J gene TRBJ1-4; unclear D gene. The germline V gene encodes CDR1 SEHNR and CDR2 FQNEAQ (reference sequence). The CDR3 contains 15 residues. With 1 base removed from V and 3 bases from J, the gap between germline ends came to 9 bases. CDR3 DNA sequence: TGTGCCAGCAGCTTAGTGGTCAGTCCTAATGAAAAACTGTTTTTT. This gives the protein CASSLVVSPNEKLFF. Full variable domain (remainder filled in from reference TRBV7-9 and TRBJ1-4): DTGVSQNPRHKITKRGQNVTFRCDPISEHNRLYWYRQTLGQGPEFLTYFQNEAQLEKSRLLSDRFSAERPKGSFSTLEIQRTEQGDSAMYLCASSLVVSPNEKLFFGSGTQLSVL.

This sequence joins TRBV5-6 and TRBJ2-2; the match to TRBD2 covers 13 bases. Germline loops: CDR1 SGHDT, CDR2 YYEEEE. The CDR3 has 16 residues. V lost 3 bases and J lost 4; bases outside the gene matches: 3. DNA of the CDR3: TGTGCCAGCAGCTCCACTAGCGGGAGGGGCACCGGGGAGCTGTTTTTT. It specifies CASSSTSGRGTGELFF.

This clone was detected a few times. The junction does not match germline at one end; this may be a read error. The chain has TRBV7-7 and TRBJ2-3; 7 positions match TRBD2. Germline-derived CDR1 and CDR2 are SSHAT and FNYEAQ (reference sequence). The length of the CDR3 is 15 residues. CDR3 nucleotides: TGTGCTAGCAGCGAAAGGGACTACCCCACAGATACGCAGTATTTT. Amino acids: CASSERDYPTDTQYF.

V gene TRBV14 combines with J gene TRBJ2-7; 8 bases fit TRBD2. Germline V gives CDR1 SGHDN, CDR2 FVKESK. V was clipped by 4 bases and J by 7 bases; unmatched bases: 6. CDR3 size: 13 residues. The CDR3 protein is CASSRAGAGEQYF. The CDR3 DNA sequence: TGTGCCAGCAGCCGAGCGGGAGCGGGGGAGCAGTACTTC.

This clone occurred a few times. The sample carries other DNA sequences with the same CDR3. The chain joins TRBV6-5 to TRBJ2-7; TRBD1 agrees at 11 bases. The CDR3 sequence is 14 residues long. Germline V gene sequence: CDR1 MNHEY, CDR2 SVGAGI. Trimming removed 5 bases from V and 3 bases from J; junction bases left unmatched: 3. The CDR3 DNA follows: TGTGCCAGCAGTAGAGGGACAGGGGGCTACGAGCAGTACTTC. It yields the protein CASSRGTGGYEQYF.

The chain joins TRBV5-5 to TRBJ1-4; the match to TRBD1 covers 7 bases. V shed 4 bases, J shed 8 bases, and the junction held 17 bases outside the gene matches. Germline values: CDR1 SGHKS, CDR2 YYEKEE (reference sequence). The CDR3 spans 17 residues. CDR3 in amino acids: CASSTGDGLQDWEKLFF. The CDR3, as DNA: TGTGCCAGCAGCACAGGGGACGGCCTCCAGGATTGGGAAAAACTGTTTTTT.

The chain has TRBV7-9 and TRBJ2-1, with 10 bases that match TRBD2. The V and J ends lost 5 bases and 3 bases, in that order; junction bases with no gene match: 7. The CDR3 totals 16 residues. Germline assignment: CDR1 SEHNR and CDR2 FQNEAQ (reference sequence). Written as DNA, the CDR3 is TGTGCCAGCAGCGGGGGACTAGCGAATCTCTACAATGAGCAGTTCTTC. This translates into CASSGGLANLYNEQFF.

This clone is a singleton in its sample. V usage is TRBV7-9 and J usage is TRBJ2-7, with unresolved D. Germline V gene data show CDR1 as SEHNR and CDR2 as FQNEAQ (reference sequence). Trimming shortened V by 1 base and J by 3 bases, and 10 bases separated the two germline ends. The CDR3 has 14 amino acids. DNA of the CDR3: TGTGCCAGCAGCTTAGGACCGTTTGGCTACGAGCAGTACTTC. Protein: CASSLGPFGYEQYF.

The rearrangement uses TRBV7-9 and TRBJ2-6; D ambiguous. CDR1 and CDR2 (germline): SEHNR, FQNEAQ (reference sequence). Trimming took off 3 bases at V and 13 bases at J, with 19 bases between the two ends. The CDR3 is 15 residues long. The CDR3 spells CASSFILGLRLVLTF. The DNA of the CDR3 is TGTGCCAGCAGCTTCATCTTAGGTCTACGGTTAGTCCTGACTTTC.

The rearrangement joins TRBV6-5 to TRBJ1-1; D is uncertain. CDR1 and CDR2 from the germline V gene are MNHEY and SVGAGI. The CDR3 totals 14 residues. V was pared by 5 bases and J by 2 bases, with 12 bases between. This chain's CDR3 is CASSSEHGNTEAFF. CDR3 nucleotides: TGTGCCAGCAGTAGCGAGCACGGTAACACTGAAGCTTTCTTT.

V is TRBV27 and J is TRBJ2-3, with TRBD2 identical over 8 bases. The CDR3 sequence is 20 residues long. The germline V gene has CDR1 MNHEY and CDR2 SMNVEV (reference sequence). Unmatched junction bases numbered 16, after V lost 2 bases and J lost 0 bases. The CDR3 bases are TGTGCCAGCAGTTTACGGGGGGACGGGAGGGACCGAGTTAGCACAGATACGCAGTATTTT. Its protein product is CASSLRGDGRDRVSTDTQYF.

The chain couples TRBV27 to TRBJ2-7, with 9 bases aligning to TRBD2. Losses at the gene ends were 6 bases for V and 5 bases for J; bases not matched to a gene: 5. This CDR3 has 13 residues. Germline V gene sequence: CDR1 MNHEY, CDR2 SMNVEV (reference sequence). This CDR3 reads CASRVAGAHEQYF. CDR3 coding DNA: TGTGCCAGCAGAGTAGCGGGAGCCCACGAGCAGTACTTC.

In this sample, this clone turned up a few times. The J gene is TRBJ2-6, the V gene TRBV6-1, with D hard to call. V shed 4 bases and J shed 0 bases, with 4 bases lying between them. Germline loops: CDR1 MNHNS, CDR2 SASEGT. This CDR3 contains 14 residues. The CDR3 loop reads CASSGGSGANVLTF. CDR3 in DNA: TGTGCCAGCAGTGGGGGCTCTGGGGCCAACGTCCTGACTTTC.

The V and J genes are TRBV7-6 and TRBJ1-4; D uncertain. V was shortened by 1 base and J by 5 bases, with 8 bases between the two germline ends. The CDR3 length is 14 residues. CDR1 is SGHVS, CDR2 FNYEAQ, per germline. The CDR3: CASSLGIPNEKLFF. CDR3 DNA: TGTGCCAGCAGCTTAGGGATCCCGAATGAAAAACTGTTTTTT.

This chain joins TRBV4-2 and TRBJ2-6; D gene uncertain. Germline CDR1 reads LGHNA; CDR2 reads YNFKEQ. Deletions cut 4 bases from V and 1 base from J, with 5 bases between. The CDR3 is 14 amino acids. In DNA form, the CDR3 reads TGTGCCAGCAGCCTCGAATCTGGGGCCAACGTCCTGACTTTC. Its protein is CASSLESGANVLTF.

The V gene is TRBV2, the J gene TRBJ1-1; TRBD1 matches at 8 bases. V was clipped by 2 bases and J by 3 bases; unmatched bases: 11. Germline V gene lookup returns CDR1 SNHLY and CDR2 FYNNEI. The CDR3 runs to 17 residues. CDR3 protein: CASSENGQGFLDTEAFF. As DNA, the CDR3 is TGTGCCAGCAGTGAAAACGGACAGGGCTTTTTGGACACTGAAGCTTTCTTT.

The rearrangement uses TRBV2 and TRBJ2-7; TRBD1 agrees at 8 bases. This CDR3 region has 13 residues. Looked up from germline, CDR1 is SNHLY and CDR2 is FYNNEI. J was trimmed by 4 bases and V by 8 bases; bases with no gene match: 7. CDR3 coding DNA: TGTGCCAGCCCTGGACAGGGAGGATACGAGCAGTACTTC. Translating gives CASPGQGGYEQYF.

The chain couples TRBV27 to TRBJ2-1, with 7 bases identical to TRBD2. After removal of 7 bases from V and 2 bases from J, the junction contained 14 bases not matched to a gene. Germline assignment: CDR1 MNHEY and CDR2 SMNVEV (reference sequence). The CDR3 extends over 17 amino acids. The CDR3 here is CASTRSLRETTYNEQFF. CDR3 bases: TGTGCCAGCACCCGTTCCCTGCGGGAGACTACCTACAATGAGCAGTTCTTC.

The chain is built from TRBV7-8 and TRBJ2-7; D is ambiguous. V was clipped by 5 bases and J by 3 bases, with 11 bases between them. The CDR3 has 13 amino acids. Germline V gene lookup returns CDR1 SGHVS and CDR2 FQNEAQ. The CDR3 protein is CASSPPPGYEQYF. In nucleotides, the CDR3 is TGTGCCAGCAGCCCGCCCCCAGGCTACGAGCAGTACTTC.

The chain recombines TRBV11-3 with TRBJ2-7; the match to TRBD1 covers 8 bases. From germline, CDR1 is SGHNT and CDR2 YENEEA. This CDR3 is 17 amino acids long. V lost 2 bases to trimming and J lost 0 bases; unmatched junction nucleotides: 9. The CDR3 DNA reads as TGTGCCAGCAGCTTAAGACAGGGGCCCACCTTCTCCTACGAGCAGTACTTC. It translates to CASSLRQGPTFSYEQYF.

This chain connects TRBV11-2 to TRBJ2-5, with TRBD1 matching over 7 bases. Trimming at V came to 8 bases and at J to 3 bases, leaving 12 bases not matched to a gene. The germline V gene encodes CDR1 SGHAT and CDR2 FQNNGV. The CDR3 length is 15 residues. Written as DNA, the CDR3 is TGTGCCAGCTGGGACGAATTAGGACAGGAAGAGACCCAGTACTTC. As protein: CASWDELGQEETQYF.

The V and J genes are TRBV29-1 and TRBJ2-2; 11 bases fit TRBD2. The V gene end was trimmed by 4 bases and the J gene end by 8 bases; junction bases not matched to a gene: 9. Germline loops: CDR1 SQVTM, CDR2 ANQGSEA. The CDR3 consists of 15 residues. CDR3 loop: CSVVSSGRQVGELFF. The CDR3 nucleotides are TGCAGCGTTGTGTCTAGCGGGAGGCAGGTGGGGGAGCTGTTTTTT.

The V call is TRBV19, the J call TRBJ2-7; the match to TRBD1 covers 7 bases. The CDR3 is made up of 15 amino acids. The V segment lost 6 bases and the J segment 0 bases; nucleotides outside the gene matches: 8. Germline CDR1 and CDR2: LNHDA and SQIVND (reference sequence). Written as DNA, the CDR3 is TGTGCCAGTAGAGCACCGGGACAGAGCTCCTACGAGCAGTACTTC. Protein sequence: CASRAPGQSSYEQYF.